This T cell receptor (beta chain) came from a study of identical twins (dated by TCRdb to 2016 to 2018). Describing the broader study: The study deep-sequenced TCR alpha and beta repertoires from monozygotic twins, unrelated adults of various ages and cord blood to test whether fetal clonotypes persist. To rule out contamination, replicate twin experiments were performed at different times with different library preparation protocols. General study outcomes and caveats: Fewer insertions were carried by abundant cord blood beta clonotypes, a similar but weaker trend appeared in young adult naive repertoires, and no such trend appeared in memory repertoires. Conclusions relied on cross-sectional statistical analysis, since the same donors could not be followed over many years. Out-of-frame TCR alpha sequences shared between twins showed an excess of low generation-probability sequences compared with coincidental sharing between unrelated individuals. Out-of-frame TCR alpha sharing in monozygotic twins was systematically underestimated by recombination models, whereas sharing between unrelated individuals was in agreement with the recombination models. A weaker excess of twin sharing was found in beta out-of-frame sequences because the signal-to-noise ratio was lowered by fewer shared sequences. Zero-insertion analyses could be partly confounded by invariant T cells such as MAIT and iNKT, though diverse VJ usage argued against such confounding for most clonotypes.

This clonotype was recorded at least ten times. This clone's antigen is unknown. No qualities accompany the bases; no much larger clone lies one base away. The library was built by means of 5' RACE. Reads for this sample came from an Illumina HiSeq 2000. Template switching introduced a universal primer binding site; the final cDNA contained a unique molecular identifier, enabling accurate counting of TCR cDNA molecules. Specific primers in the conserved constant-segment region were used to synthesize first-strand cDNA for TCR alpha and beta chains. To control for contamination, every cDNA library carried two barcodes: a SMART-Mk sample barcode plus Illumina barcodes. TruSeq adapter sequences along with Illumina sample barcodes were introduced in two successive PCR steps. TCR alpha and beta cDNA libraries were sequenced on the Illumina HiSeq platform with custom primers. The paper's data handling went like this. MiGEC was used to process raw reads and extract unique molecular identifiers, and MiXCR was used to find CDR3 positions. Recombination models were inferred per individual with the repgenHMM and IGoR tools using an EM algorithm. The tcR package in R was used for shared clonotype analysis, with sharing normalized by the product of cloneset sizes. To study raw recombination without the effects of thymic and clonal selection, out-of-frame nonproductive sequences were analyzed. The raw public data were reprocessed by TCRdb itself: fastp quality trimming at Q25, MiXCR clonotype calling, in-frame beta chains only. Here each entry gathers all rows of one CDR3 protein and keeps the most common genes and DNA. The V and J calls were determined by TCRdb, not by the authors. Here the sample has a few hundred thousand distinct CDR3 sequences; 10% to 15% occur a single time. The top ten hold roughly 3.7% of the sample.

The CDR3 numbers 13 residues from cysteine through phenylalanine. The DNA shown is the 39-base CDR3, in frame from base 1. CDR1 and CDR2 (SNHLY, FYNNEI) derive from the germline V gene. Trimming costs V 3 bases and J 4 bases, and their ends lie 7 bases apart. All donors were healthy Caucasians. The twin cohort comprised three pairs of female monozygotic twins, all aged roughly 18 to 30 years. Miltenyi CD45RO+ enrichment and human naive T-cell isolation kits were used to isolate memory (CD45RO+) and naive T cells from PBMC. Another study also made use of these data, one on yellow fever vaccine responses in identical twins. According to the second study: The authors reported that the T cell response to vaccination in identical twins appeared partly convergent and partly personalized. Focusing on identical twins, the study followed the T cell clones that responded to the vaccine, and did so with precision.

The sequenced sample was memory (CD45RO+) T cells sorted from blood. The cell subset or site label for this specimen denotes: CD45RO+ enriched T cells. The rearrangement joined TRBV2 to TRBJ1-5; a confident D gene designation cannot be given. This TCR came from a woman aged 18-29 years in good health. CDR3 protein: CASSDGPNQPQHF. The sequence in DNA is TGTGCCAGCAGTGACGGGCCGAATCAGCCCCAGCATTTT. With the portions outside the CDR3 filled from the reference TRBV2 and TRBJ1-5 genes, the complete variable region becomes EPEVTQTPSHQVTQMGQEVILRCVPISNHLYFYWYRQILGQKVEFLVSFYNNEISEKSEIFDDQFSVERPDGSNFTLKIRSTKLEDSAMYFCASSDGPNQPQHFGDGTRLSIL.